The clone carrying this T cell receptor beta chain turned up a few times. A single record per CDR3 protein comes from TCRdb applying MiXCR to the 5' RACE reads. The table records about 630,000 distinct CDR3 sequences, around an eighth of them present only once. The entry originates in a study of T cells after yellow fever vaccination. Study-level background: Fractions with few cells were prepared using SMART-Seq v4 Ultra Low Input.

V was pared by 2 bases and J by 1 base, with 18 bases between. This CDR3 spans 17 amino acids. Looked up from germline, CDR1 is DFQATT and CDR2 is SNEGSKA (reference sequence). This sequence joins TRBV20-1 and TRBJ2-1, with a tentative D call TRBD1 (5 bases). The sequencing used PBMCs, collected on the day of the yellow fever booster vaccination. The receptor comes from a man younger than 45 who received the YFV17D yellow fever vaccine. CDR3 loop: CSARRGTEKMSYNEQFF. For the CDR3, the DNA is TGCAGTGCTAGAAGGGGCACTGAGAAAATGTCCTACAATGAGCAGTTCTTC.